The rows below give T cell receptor beta chains drawn from one sample of a study of human T cells and chemical hapten exposure. TCRdb fed the RACE reads into MiXCR, producing one record per CDR3 protein. The sample lists some 79,000 distinct CDR3 sequences, over 9.5% occurring once. The sample here was whole blood, taken in connection with sensitization to the hapten diphenylcyclopropenone (DPC). Every receptor here comes from a woman aged 50 to 65 with alopecia areata. Some clones in this sample may be carry-over from other donors' samples. The CDR3 runs from the conserved cysteine through the conserved F or W. D genes are given only for firm matches. Some rows have no size entry. The others give once, few or many, or a class for an expanded clone.

v_call	clone_size	d_call	j_call	cdr3_length	cdr3_aa	cdr3_nt
TRBV7-9	medium-sized	NA	TRBJ1-3	15	CASTLAGSGGNTIYF	TGTGCCAGCACCCTGGCCGGGTCGGGCGGAAACACCATATATTTT
TRBV28	many	TRBD2	TRBJ2-1	15	CASRRLAGEYNEQFF	TGTGCCAGCAGACGACTAGCGGGAGAGTACAATGAGCAGTTCTTC
TRBV6-6	many	TRBD1	TRBJ1-1	16	CASIPGQGIMNTEAFF	TGTGCCAGCATTCCCGGACAGGGGATTATGAACACTGAAGCTTTCTTT
TRBV5-6	many	NA	TRBJ2-7	14	CASSDRFPPYEQYF	TGTGCCAGCAGCGACAGGTTTCCCCCCTACGAGCAGTACTTC
TRBV29-1	NA	NA	TRBJ2-3	15	CSVSAIVSGTDTQYF	TGCAGCGTTTCGGCAATAGTGTCGGGCACAGATACGCAGTATTTT
TRBV2	many	TRBD1	TRBJ2-1	15	CASRPRGLLDNEQFF	TGTGCCAGTAGACCCAGGGGGCTTTTGGACAATGAGCAGTTCTTC
TRBV4-1	many	NA	TRBJ1-5	15	CASSQDLGYNQPQHF	TGCGCCAGCAGCCAAGATTTGGGTTACAATCAGCCCCAGCATTTT
TRBV5-1	many	NA	TRBJ1-5	14	CASSLGGNNQPQHF	TGCGCCAGCAGCTTGGGGGGCAACAATCAGCCCCAGCATTTT
TRBV29-1	few	TRBD1	TRBJ2-7	14	CSVNTGDRTYEQYF	TGCAGCGTTAATACAGGGGACCGCACCTACGAGCAGTACTTC
TRBV4-1	few	NA	TRBJ2-7	15	CASSHGTTYSYEQYF	TGCGCCAGCAGCCACGGGACCACCTACTCCTACGAGCAGTACTTC
TRBV5-4	NA	NA	TRBJ2-2	13	CASSLTGSGELFF	TGTGCCAGCAGCTTGACAGGGTCCGGGGAGCTGTTTTTT
TRBV7-9	many	NA	TRBJ2-5	14	CASSLGAVQETQYF	TGTGCCAGCAGCCTAGGGGCAGTTCAAGAGACCCAGTACTTC
TRBV20-1	NA	TRBD1	TRBJ2-7	13	CSARWTGNHEQYF	TGCAGTGCTAGATGGACAGGGAACCACGAGCAGTACTTC
TRBV7-9	NA	NA	TRBJ2-5	15	CASRIGTSLQETQYF	TGTGCCAGCAGGATCGGCACTAGTCTCCAAGAGACCCAGTACTTC
TRBV12-3/TRBV12-4	NA	NA	TRBJ2-1	18	CASSPRRSLIPNVGMQFF	TGTGCCAGCAGTCCGCGTCGCAGCCTAATACCGAACGTGGGTATGCAGTTCTTC
TRBV4-1	few	NA	TRBJ1-2	14	CASSQGDITYGYTF	TGCGCCAGCAGCCAAGGCGACATCACCTATGGCTACACCTTC
TRBV28	few	TRBD1	TRBJ2-7	15	CASTTRPGTGGEQYF	TGTGCCAGCACCACCCGTCCCGGGACAGGGGGTGAGCAGTACTTC
TRBV7-2	many	NA	TRBJ1-6	20	CASSPWVPRTLRRDNSPLHF	TGTGCCAGCAGCCCTTGGGTTCCCCGGACGCTTAGAAGGGATAATTCACCCCTCCACTTT
TRBV3-1	few	NA	TRBJ1-2	14	CASSRRTSNYGYTF	TGTGCCAGCAGCCGTCGGACGTCTAACTATGGCTACACCTTC
TRBV9	many	NA	TRBJ2-2	13	CASSVLATGELFF	TGTGCCAGCAGCGTACTAGCCACCGGGGAGCTGTTTTTT
TRBV12-3/TRBV12-4	few	NA	TRBJ2-5	15	CATSEVNTGGETQYF	TGTGCCACCTCCGAGGTCAATACCGGAGGGGAGACCCAGTACTTC
TRBV9	many	NA	TRBJ2-1	13	CASAKAEYNEQFF	TGTGCCAGCGCGAAAGCGGAGTACAATGAGCAGTTCTTC
TRBV12-3/TRBV12-4	few	TRBD2	TRBJ2-1	15	CASSSVQRELNEQFF	TGTGCCAGCAGTTCAGTCCAGCGGGAGTTGAATGAGCAGTTCTTC
TRBV20-1	NA	NA	TRBJ1-5	14	CSARSGPSNQPQHF	TGCAGTGCTAGAAGTGGTCCGTCCAATCAGCCCCAGCATTTT
TRBV7-2	many	NA	TRBJ1-2	16	CASSLAFRAANYGYTF	TGTGCCAGCAGCTTAGCTTTCCGGGCTGCGAACTATGGCTACACCTTC
TRBV6-5	few	NA	TRBJ2-7	17	CASSYSRGKSAPYEQYF	TGTGCCAGCAGTTACTCAAGGGGGAAAAGCGCGCCCTACGAGCAGTACTTC
TRBV28	NA	TRBD2	TRBJ2-7	15	CASTLSGSSTYEQYF	TGTGCCAGCACCCTAAGCGGGAGTAGCACCTACGAGCAGTACTTC
TRBV10-2	few	NA	TRBJ2-4	12	CASSWRTDIQYF	TGCGCCAGCAGTTGGAGGACGGACATTCAGTACTTC
TRBV29-1	many	TRBD1	TRBJ2-7	15	CSVTTGTGGSYEQYF	TGCAGCGTGACAACCGGGACAGGGGGCTCCTACGAGCAGTACTTC
TRBV3-1	NA	NA	TRBJ2-1	15	CASSQNPGSYNEQFF	TGTGCCAGCAGCCAAAACCCCGGCTCCTACAATGAGCAGTTCTTC
TRBV7-9	many	NA	TRBJ2-3	13	CASSLDVTDTQYF	TGTGCCAGCAGCTTAGACGTAACAGATACGCAGTATTTT
TRBV7-2	many	NA	TRBJ2-3	13	CASSSQTRDTQYF	TGTGCCAGCAGCTCCCAAACGAGGGATACGCAGTATTTT
TRBV6-6	NA	TRBD2	TRBJ2-1	15	CASRTSGRDYNEQFF	TGTGCCAGCAGGACTAGCGGGAGAGATTACAATGAGCAGTTCTTC
TRBV29-1	many	NA	TRBJ2-7	15	CSVEKGSAAAYEQYF	TGCAGCGTTGAAAAAGGATCGGCCGCCGCCTACGAGCAGTACTTC
TRBV10-2	few	TRBD1	TRBJ2-2	17	CASSTNLGQGGTGELFF	TGCGCCAGCAGTACCAATTTGGGACAGGGAGGCACCGGGGAGCTGTTTTTT
TRBV29-1	many	TRBD1	TRBJ1-2	12	CSVPTGGYGYTF	TGCAGCGTCCCCACAGGGGGATATGGCTACACCTTC
TRBV5-1	NA	NA	TRBJ1-1	13	CASKVSRNTEAFF	TGCGCCAGCAAAGTCTCCCGGAACACTGAAGCTTTCTTT
TRBV20-1	few	NA	TRBJ2-3	12	CSARLAGDTQYF	TGCAGTGCAAGACTTGCTGGAGATACGCAGTATTTT
TRBV11-2	many	TRBD1	TRBJ2-1	15	CASSPGQGVYNEQFF	TGTGCCAGCAGCCCCGGACAGGGTGTGTACAATGAGCAGTTCTTC
TRBV7-2	NA	TRBD2	TRBJ2-1	15	CASRLAGGSGGEQFF	TGTGCCAGCAGACTAGCGGGAGGTTCCGGTGGAGAGCAGTTCTTC
TRBV20-1	many	NA	TRBJ2-7	13	CSASPPTTYEQYF	TGCAGTGCTAGCCCTCCCACCACTTACGAGCAGTACTTC
TRBV29-1	NA	NA	TRBJ1-1	12	CSVAQSNTEAFF	TGCAGCGTCGCCCAGTCGAACACTGAAGCTTTCTTT
TRBV7-2	many	TRBD2	TRBJ2-5	19	CASSPPPTSGRARGETQYF	TGTGCCAGCAGCCCACCCCCTACTAGCGGGAGGGCCAGGGGAGAGACCCAGTACTTC
TRBV7-2	many	NA	TRBJ2-1	13	CASSYASYNEQFF	TGTGCCAGCAGTTATGCCAGCTACAATGAGCAGTTCTTC
TRBV5-1	NA	NA	TRBJ2-7	14	CASSVQGSPSEQYF	TGCGCCAGCAGCGTCCAGGGTTCCCCCTCCGAGCAGTACTTC
TRBV28	few	NA	TRBJ1-2	13	CASSRGGDYGYTF	TGTGCCAGCAGCCGTGGGGGGGACTATGGCTACACCTTC
TRBV20-1	many	NA	TRBJ2-2	15	CSATPGGPNTGELFF	TGCAGTGCTACGCCCGGTGGGCCGAACACCGGGGAGCTGTTTTTT
TRBV29-1	many	NA	TRBJ1-1	12	CSSTGPDTEAFF	TGCAGCAGTACAGGGCCTGACACTGAAGCTTTCTTT
TRBV14	NA	NA	TRBJ1-5	13	CASSQELNQPQHF	TGTGCCAGCAGCCAAGAACTCAATCAGCCCCAGCATTTT
TRBV6-5	NA	NA	TRBJ1-2	14	CASSYTRTNYGYTF	TGTGCCAGCAGTTACACCCGGACTAACTATGGCTACACCTTC
TRBV12-3/TRBV12-4	NA	TRBD1	TRBJ2-5	13	CASTTGGMKTQYF	TGTGCCAGCACGACAGGGGGCATGAAGACCCAGTACTTC
TRBV25-1	few	NA	TRBJ1-2	14	CASSPPVGSYGYTF	TGTGCCAGCAGTCCCCCCGTAGGCAGTTATGGCTACACCTTC
TRBV5-6	few	NA	TRBJ1-2	13	CASSLDRRGGYTF	TGTGCCAGCAGCTTGGACAGGAGAGGGGGCTACACCTTC
TRBV13	NA	TRBD1	TRBJ2-5	15	CASSLKTGGEETQYF	TGTGCCAGCAGCTTAAAGACAGGGGGAGAAGAGACCCAGTACTTC
TRBV30	many	NA	TRBJ1-6	13	CAWSVSDNSPLPF	TGTGCCTGGAGTGTGTCCGATAATTCACCCCTCCCCTTT
TRBV6-2/TRBV6-3	few	TRBD1	TRBJ2-3	17	CASSWGRDSASTDTQYF	TGTGCCAGCAGTTGGGGTCGGGACAGCGCTAGCACAGATACGCAGTATTTT
TRBV6-1	NA	TRBD2	TRBJ2-3	16	CASSEGLAGLRDTQYF	TGTGCCAGCAGTGAAGGACTAGCGGGATTAAGGGATACGCAGTATTTT
TRBV20-1	many	NA	TRBJ1-5	13	CSAARGLGQPQHF	TGCAGTGCTGCTCGGGGCCTCGGGCAGCCCCAGCATTTT